The clone carrying this TCR beta chain was seen more than once but under ten times. The antigen is undetermined. Expressed TCRB transcripts were sequenced because the entire RNA isolate underwent reverse transcription. Read counts averaged about 3.57 million for samples of naive, central memory and regulatory T cells. Repertoires were generated with immunoSEQ multiplex PCR, while TCRdb's copy carries only in-frame clones and drops some. The sample contains some 120,000 clones, around 15% of which appear only once. This CDR3 has 14 amino acids. V dropped 4 bases and J dropped 7 bases, with 15 bases sitting between them. Per the germline V gene, CDR1 is SGHDT and CDR2 is YYEEEE. The entry originates in a study of beta chain features in type 1 diabetes. Overall study findings and caveats: Within patients, naive, central memory and Treg TCRB repertoires seemed more similar than within healthy donors. The question left open here concerned HLA type influencing TCRB rearrangement. Moderately but significantly shorter TCRB CDR3s were found in Type 1 diabetes patients in all four CD4+ subsets.

This clonotype was sampled from a young man with type 1 diabetes. The rearrangement links TRBV5-6 to TRBJ2-1, with TRBD2 as a possible D gene (5 bases). Sequences were obtained from central memory CD4+ T cells from blood. This CDR3 reads CASSLRARGNEQFF. The CDR3 coding sequence is TGTGCCAGCAGCCTACGGGCACGGGGAAATGAGCAGTTCTTC.